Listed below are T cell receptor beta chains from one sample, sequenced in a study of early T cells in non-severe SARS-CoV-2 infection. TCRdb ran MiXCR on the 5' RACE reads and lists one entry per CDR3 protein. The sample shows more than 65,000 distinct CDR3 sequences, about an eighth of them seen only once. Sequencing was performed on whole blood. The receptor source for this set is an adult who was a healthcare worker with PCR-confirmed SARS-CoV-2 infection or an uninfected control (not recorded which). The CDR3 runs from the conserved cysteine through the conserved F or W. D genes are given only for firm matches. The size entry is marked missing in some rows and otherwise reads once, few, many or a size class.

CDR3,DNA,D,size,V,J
CASSQVTGNTGELFF,TGCGCCAGCAGCCAGGTGACAGGCAACACCGGGGAGCTGTTTTTT,NA,many,TRBV5-1,TRBJ2-2
CASSLTDTGGEQFF,TGTGCCAGCAGCTTAACCGATACAGGCGGGGAGCAGTTCTTC,NA,NA,TRBV7-9,TRBJ2-1
CASSLKTSGRLYTQYF,TGTGCCAGCAGCCTTAAGACTAGCGGGAGGCTATATACGCAGTATTTT,TRBD2,many,TRBV28,TRBJ2-3
CASSLGTSGGNEQFF,TGTGCCAGCAGTCTCGGGACTAGCGGCGGCAATGAGCAGTTCTTC,TRBD2,many,TRBV7-7,TRBJ2-1
CASRPGLAGDYNTGELFF,TGTGCCAGCAGGCCGGGACTAGCGGGAGATTATAACACCGGGGAGCTGTTTTTT,TRBD2,many,TRBV12-3/TRBV12-4,TRBJ2-2
CASSLEVGQSVAFF,TGCGCCAGCAGCTTGGAGGTTGGACAGAGTGTCGCTTTCTTT,NA,many,TRBV5-1,TRBJ1-1
CSARTGYRNQPQHF,TGCAGTGCTAGAACCGGGTATCGAAATCAGCCCCAGCATTTT,NA,many,TRBV20-1,TRBJ1-5
CASSIRRLAGAYEQYF,TGTGCCAGCAGCATACGCAGACTAGCGGGAGCCTACGAGCAGTACTTC,TRBD2,few,TRBV7-2,TRBJ2-7
CASSAIGGYEQYF,TGTGCCAGCAGCGCAATTGGGGGCTACGAGCAGTACTTC,NA,NA,TRBV28,TRBJ2-7
CASSLQVGAADTQYF,TGTGCCAGCAGTCTCCAGGTCGGGGCCGCAGATACGCAGTATTTT,NA,many,TRBV12-3/TRBV12-4,TRBJ2-3
CASSITGSEKLFF,TGTGCCAGCAGTATAACAGGGAGTGAAAAACTGTTTTTT,NA,many,TRBV2,TRBJ1-4
CASKMEYEQYF,TGTGCCAGCAAGATGGAATACGAGCAGTACTTC,NA,many,TRBV28,TRBJ2-7
CASKPSEGGGADTQYF,TGTGCCAGCAAACCCTCCGAGGGAGGGGGCGCAGATACGCAGTATTTT,NA,NA,TRBV27,TRBJ2-3
CASSLWGVYEQYF,TGTGCCAGCAGTTTATGGGGTGTTTACGAGCAGTACTTC,NA,many,TRBV28,TRBJ2-7
CASSRNPGLAGGSSTDTQYF,TGTGCCAGCAGCCGGAACCCGGGACTAGCGGGGGGCTCTAGCACAGATACGCAGTATTTT,TRBD2,many,TRBV7-2,TRBJ2-3
CASNKRGSGYTF,TGTGCCAGCAACAAAAGAGGGTCCGGCTACACCTTC,NA,NA,TRBV9,TRBJ1-2
CSVAPGYTDTQYF,TGCAGCGTTGCCCCAGGGTACACAGATACGCAGTATTTT,NA,few,TRBV29-1,TRBJ2-3
CASSLMVTSGVLYEQYF,TGCGCCAGCAGCTTGATGGTTACTAGCGGGGTACTCTACGAGCAGTACTTC,TRBD2,many,TRBV5-1,TRBJ2-7
CAWSPGNTEAFF,TGTGCCTGGAGTCCAGGGAACACTGAAGCTTTCTTT,NA,many,TRBV30,TRBJ1-1
CASSQALGGGPSDTQYF,TGTGCCAGCAGCCAGGCCCTTGGGGGAGGGCCGTCCGATACGCAGTATTTT,TRBD2,many,TRBV4-2,TRBJ2-3